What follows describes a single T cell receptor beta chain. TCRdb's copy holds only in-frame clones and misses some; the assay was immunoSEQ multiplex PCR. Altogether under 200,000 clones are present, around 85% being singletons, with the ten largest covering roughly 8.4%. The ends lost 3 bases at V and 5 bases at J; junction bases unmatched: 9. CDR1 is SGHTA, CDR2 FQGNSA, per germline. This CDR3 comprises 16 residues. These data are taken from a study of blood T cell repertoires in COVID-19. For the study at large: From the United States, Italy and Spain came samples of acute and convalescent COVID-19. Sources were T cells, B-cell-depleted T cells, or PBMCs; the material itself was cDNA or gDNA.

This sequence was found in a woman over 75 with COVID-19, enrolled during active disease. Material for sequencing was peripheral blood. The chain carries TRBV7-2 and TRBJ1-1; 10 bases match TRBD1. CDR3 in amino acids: CASSLTGGIVGTEAFF. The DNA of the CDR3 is TGTGCCAGCAGCTTGACAGGGGGCATTGTGGGAACTGAAGCTTTCTTT.